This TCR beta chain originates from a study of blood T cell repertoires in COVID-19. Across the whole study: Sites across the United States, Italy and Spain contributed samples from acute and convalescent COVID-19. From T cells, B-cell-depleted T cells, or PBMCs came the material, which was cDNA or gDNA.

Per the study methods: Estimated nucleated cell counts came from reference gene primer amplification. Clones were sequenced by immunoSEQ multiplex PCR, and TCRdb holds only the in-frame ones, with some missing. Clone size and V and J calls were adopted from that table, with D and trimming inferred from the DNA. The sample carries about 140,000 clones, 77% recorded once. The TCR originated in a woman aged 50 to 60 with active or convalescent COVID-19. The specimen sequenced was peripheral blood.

CDR3 DNA sequence: TGTGCCAGCAGTTTAATAGGAACAGGAGTGAACACTGAAGCTTTCTTT. It encodes CASSLIGTGVNTEAFF. The V and J genes are TRBV6-5 and TRBJ1-1; tentatively, D is TRBD1 (5 bases). Per the germline V gene, CDR1 is MNHEY and CDR2 is SVGAGI. CDR3 length equals 16 residues. V lost 4 bases and J lost 0, with 15 bases in between.